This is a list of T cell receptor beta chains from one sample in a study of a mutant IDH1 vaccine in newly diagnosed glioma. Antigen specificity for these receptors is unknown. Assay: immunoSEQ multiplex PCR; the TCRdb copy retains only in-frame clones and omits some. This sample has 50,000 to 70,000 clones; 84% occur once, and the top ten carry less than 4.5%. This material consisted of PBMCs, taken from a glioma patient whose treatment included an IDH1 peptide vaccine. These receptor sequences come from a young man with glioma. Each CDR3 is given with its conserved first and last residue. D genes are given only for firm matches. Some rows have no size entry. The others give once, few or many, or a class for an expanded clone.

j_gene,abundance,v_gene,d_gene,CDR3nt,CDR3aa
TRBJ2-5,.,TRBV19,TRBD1,TGTGCCAGTCGTAACACGGGACAGGGAGAGACCCAGTACTTC,CASRNTGQGETQYF
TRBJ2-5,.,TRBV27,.,TGTGCCAGCAGTCTCGGCCTCGGGATGGGAGAGACCCAGTACTTC,CASSLGLGMGETQYF
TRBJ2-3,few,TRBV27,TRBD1,TGTGCCAGCAGTTTAGACAGGGTCACAGATACGCAGTATTTT,CASSLDRVTDTQYF
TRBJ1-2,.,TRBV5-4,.,TGTGCCAGCAGCTCGAGACGGGACGCCCCGCTTGGCTACACCTTC,CASSSRRDAPLGYTF
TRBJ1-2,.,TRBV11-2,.,TGTGCCAGCAGCTTAGGTCAGAACTATGGCTACACCTTC,CASSLGQNYGYTF
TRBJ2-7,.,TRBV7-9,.,TGTGCCAGCAGCTTAGCACCTTACGAGCAGTACTTC,CASSLAPYEQYF
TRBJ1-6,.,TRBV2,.,TGTGCCAGCCGTGAGTCTTGGGGCTCCTATAATTCACCCCTCCACTTT,CASRESWGSYNSPLHF
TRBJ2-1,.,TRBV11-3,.,TGTGCCAGCAGCTTATTCGCAGGGGACAATGAGCAGTTCTTC,CASSLFAGDNEQFF
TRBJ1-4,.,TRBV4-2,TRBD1,TGTGCCAGCAGCCAGAGACAGGGGGGTAATGAAAAACTGTTTTTT,CASSQRQGGNEKLFF
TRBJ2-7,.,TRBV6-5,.,TGTGCCAGCACCGCGCGGGGCGTCGACGAGCAGTACTTC,CASTARGVDEQYF
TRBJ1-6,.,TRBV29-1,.,TGCAGCGTTCTTGAGGGTCAGAATTCACCCCTCCACTTT,CSVLEGQNSPLHF
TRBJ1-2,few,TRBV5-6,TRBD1,TGTGCCAGCAGCTTGTCACAGGGGGCCCTTAATAACTATGGCTACACCTTC,CASSLSQGALNNYGYTF
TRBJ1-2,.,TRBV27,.,TGTGCCAGCAGTCGTCAGCCAGGACTGTCGAACTATGGCTACACCTTC,CASSRQPGLSNYGYTF
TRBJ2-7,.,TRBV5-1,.,TGCGCCAGCAGCTTGTTTGCGGACCGGTCGGTTCAGCAGTACTTC,CASSLFADRSVQQYF
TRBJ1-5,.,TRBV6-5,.,TGTGCCAGCAGGCCCGGGGGTTGGAGCAATCAGCCCCAGCATTTT,CASRPGGWSNQPQHF
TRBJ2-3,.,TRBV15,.,TGTGCCACCAGCAGAGACTCTGGGCCCGGGCCGGACACCACAGATACGCAGTATTTT,CATSRDSGPGPDTTDTQYF
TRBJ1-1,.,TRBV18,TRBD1,TGTGCCAGTTCTACCACAGGGGGGAACACTGAAGCTTTCTTT,CASSTTGGNTEAFF
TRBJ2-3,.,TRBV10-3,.,TGTGCCATCAGTGATGGCGGGATCACAGATACGCAGTATTTT,CAISDGGITDTQYF
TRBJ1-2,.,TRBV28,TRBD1,TGTGCCAGCAGCCTCGACAGGGTTGGCTATGGCTACACCTTC,CASSLDRVGYGYTF
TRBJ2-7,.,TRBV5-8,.,TGTGCCAGCAGCTTCCGCAGAGCCTACGAGCAGTACTTC,CASSFRRAYEQYF
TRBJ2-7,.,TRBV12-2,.,TGTGCAAGTCGTTCTCGATCGGGAAGAAGGCATTTTGGACCAACTAGCTCCTACGAGCAGTACTTC,CASRSRSGRRHFGPTSSYEQYF
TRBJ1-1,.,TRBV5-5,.,TGTGCCAGCAGCTTGGGATCGGGGTATAACACTGAAGCTTTCTTT,CASSLGSGYNTEAFF
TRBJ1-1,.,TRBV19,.,TGTGCCAGTAGTATAGGCCCAGGCTCCTACACTGAAGCTTTCTTT,CASSIGPGSYTEAFF
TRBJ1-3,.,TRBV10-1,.,TGCGCCAGCAGTGAAGCGGGGGCTCCTGGAAACACCATATATTTT,CASSEAGAPGNTIYF
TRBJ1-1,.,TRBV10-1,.,TGCGCCAGCAGGGACAGCATGAACACTGAAGCTTTCTTT,CASRDSMNTEAFF
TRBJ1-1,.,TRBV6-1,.,TGTGCCAGCAGTAAAGGGGTTACTGAAGCTTTCTTT,CASSKGVTEAFF
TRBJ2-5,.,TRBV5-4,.,TGTGCCAGCAGCTTCCGGGACGGTGAAGAGACCCAGTACTTC,CASSFRDGEETQYF
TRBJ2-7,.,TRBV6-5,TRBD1,TGTGCCAGCAGTTACTCGGGACAGGGGGCTTACGAGCAGTACTTC,CASSYSGQGAYEQYF
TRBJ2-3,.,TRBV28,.,TGTGCCAGCAGTCCCGGGGGGCCTGGGACAGATACGCAGTATTTT,CASSPGGPGTDTQYF
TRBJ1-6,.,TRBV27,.,TGTGCCAGCTACCCTATTGGGGGAGGGCCATCCTATAATTCACCCCTCCACTTT,CASYPIGGGPSYNSPLHF
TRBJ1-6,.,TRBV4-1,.,TGCGCCAGCAGCCATGCTGGAGGGACCTCCTTGGGCTCCTATAATTCACCCCTCCACTTT,CASSHAGGTSLGSYNSPLHF
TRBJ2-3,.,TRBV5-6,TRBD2,TGTGCCAGCAGCTTGCGGTTACTAGCGGTCACAGATACGCAGTATTTT,CASSLRLLAVTDTQYF
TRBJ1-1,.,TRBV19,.,TGTGCCAGTAGTATTGAGCTTTGGGCAGGAGCTTTCTTT,CASSIELWAGAFF
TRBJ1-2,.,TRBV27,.,TGTGCCAGCAGTTTATTTGGCAGGATGCCTAACTATGGCTACACCTTC,CASSLFGRMPNYGYTF
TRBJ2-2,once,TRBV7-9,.,TGTGCCAGCAGCCTTCGGGCCACCGGGGAGCTGTTTTTT,CASSLRATGELFF
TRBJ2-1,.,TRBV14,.,TGTGCCAGCAGCCAGACGCCGACAAAGCAGTTCTTC,CASSQTPTKQFF
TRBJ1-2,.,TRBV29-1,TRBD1,TGCAGCGTATTACCTCCGGGACAGGTGGGAGGTTATGGCTACACCTTC,CSVLPPGQVGGYGYTF
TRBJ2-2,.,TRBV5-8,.,TGTGCCAGCAGCTACCGGACTCTGGACGGGGAGCTGTTTTTT,CASSYRTLDGELFF
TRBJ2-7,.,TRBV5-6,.,TGTGCCAGCGCTCCCGTCGGGAGATCCGAGCAGTACTTC,CASAPVGRSEQYF
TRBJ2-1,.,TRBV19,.,TGTGCCACCCTTCTAGGAGGGACTGAGCAGTTCTTC,CATLLGGTEQFF
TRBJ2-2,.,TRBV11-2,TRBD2,TGTGCCAGCAGGTTCCCGGGACTAGCGGGGGGGTACCCCACCGGGGAGCTGTTTTTT,CASRFPGLAGGYPTGELFF
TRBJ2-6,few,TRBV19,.,TGTGCCAGTAGCGGGGGCGAAGCTGGGGCCAACGTCCTGACTTTC,CASSGGEAGANVLTF
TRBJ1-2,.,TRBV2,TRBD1,TGTGCCAGCACGGGACAGGGGGCCGGCGTCGAAGGCTACACCTTC,CASTGQGAGVEGYTF
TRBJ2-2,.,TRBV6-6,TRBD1,TGTGCCAGCAGCATTACGACAGGGGGGCACACCGGGGAGCTGTTTTTT,CASSITTGGHTGELFF